A single sample is the source of the 21 T cell receptor beta chains below, sequenced in a study of graft-versus-host responses after intestinal transplantation. No antigen has been identified for these receptors. The protocol was immunoSEQ multiplex PCR, while the TCRdb copy is restricted to in-frame clones and leaves out a portion. The sample has approximately 97,000 clones; 80% to 95% are singletons. The sequencing used unstimulated CD8+ T cells sorted from spleen or lymph node cells, collected before transplant. The origin of the receptors is a human donor who was the organ donor for an intestinal transplant.

Points on this clone: The germline gene is not matched at one end of the junction; a read error may be the cause. The chain joins TRBV6-5 to TRBJ1-2; no clear D gene. CDR3 length: 12 residues. The germline V gene encodes CDR1 MNHEY and CDR2 SVGAGI. In DNA, the CDR3 is TGTGCCAGCGGGGAGGGTAACAATGGCTACACCTTC. It codes for CASGEGNNGYTF.

This chain uses TRBV5-1 with TRBJ1-2; 9 bases are a match to TRBD1. Germline values: CDR1 SGHRS, CDR2 YFSETQ. The CDR3 covers 17 residues. The V and J ends lost 2 bases and 0 bases, in that order; junction bases with no gene match: 8. The CDR3 DNA reads TGCGCCAGCAGCTTACTTGGACAGGGGACATCTAACTATGGCTACACCTTC. Translation gives CASSLLGQGTSNYGYTF. The full variable domain, rest sourced from reference TRBV5-1 and TRBJ1-2, is KAGVTQTPRYLIKTRGQQVTLSCSPISGHRSVSWYQQTPGQGLQFLFEYFSETQRNKGNFPGRFSGRQFSNSRSEMNVSTLELGDSALYLCASSLLGQGTSNYGYTFGSGTRLTVV.

The chain recombines TRBV15 with TRBJ2-2, with D unresolved. CDR1 is LNHNV and CDR2 is YYDKDF in the germline V gene (reference sequence). This CDR3 has 15 amino acids. V gave up 1 base and J gave up 1 base, with 7 bases separating them. CDR3 sequence (DNA): TGTGCCACCAGCAGAGTACTTCAGAACACCGGGGAGCTGTTTTTT. This codes for CATSRVLQNTGELFF.

V and J are TRBV6-5 and TRBJ1-3; D unclear. Per the germline V gene, CDR1 is MNHEY and CDR2 is SVGAGI. This CDR3 is 14 amino acids long. V dropped 5 bases and J dropped 3 bases, with 11 bases sitting between them. Here the CDR3 reads CASSNEALGNTIYF. The CDR3 DNA sequence: TGTGCCAGCAGTAACGAGGCGCTTGGAAACACCATATATTTT.

The V gene is TRBV4-1, the J gene TRBJ2-2; D gene ambiguous. The germline CDR1 and CDR2 sequences are MGHRA and YSYEKL. The CDR3 consists of 15 residues. V lost 0 bases and J lost 10, with 15 bases in between. The CDR3 DNA reads TGCGCCAGCAGCCAAGACCCCCCTTCTTTGTCGGAGCTGTTTTTT. This translates into CASSQDPPSLSELFF.

The rearrangement links TRBV29-1 to TRBJ2-1; D may be TRBD2 (5 bases). V dropped 5 bases and J dropped 10 bases, with 24 bases sitting between them. Germline V gene data show CDR1 as SQVTM and CDR2 as ANQGSEA. The CDR3 is 15 amino acids. The CDR3 here is CSVSSLARTIVEQFF. The CDR3 nucleotides read TGCAGCGTTTCGTCTCTAGCCCGAACCATCGTAGAGCAGTTCTTC.

The chain is built from TRBV28 and TRBJ2-3; D gene ambiguous. Germline V gene sequence: CDR1 MDHEN, CDR2 SYDVKM. The V gene lost 8 bases and the J gene lost 2 bases, with 14 bases spanning the gap. The CDR3 sequence is 14 residues long. The CDR3 sequence: CASRWLSPTDTQYF. Written as DNA, the CDR3 is TGTGCCAGCCGCTGGCTCTCGCCCACAGATACGCAGTATTTT.

The V gene is TRBV11-3, the J gene TRBJ1-1, with D possibly TRBD1 on 6 matching bases. The CDR3 has 15 residues. Germline values: CDR1 SGHNT, CDR2 YENEEA. V lost 8 bases and J 4 bases, leaving 20 bases between the germline ends. CDR3 sequence reads: CASRSLQGLLTEAFF. The CDR3 DNA reads TGTGCCAGCCGATCACTACAGGGATTGCTCACTGAAGCTTTCTTT.

This sequence joins TRBV5-1 and TRBJ2-7, with 7 bases that match TRBD1. CDR3 length: 14 amino acids. Germline CDR1 SGHRS, CDR2 YFSETQ. Trimming took 0 bases from V and 5 from J; bases not matched to a gene: 5. CDR3 sequence reads: CASSLGTGSDEQYF. The CDR3 bases are TGCGCCAGCAGCTTGGGGACAGGATCTGACGAGCAGTACTTC.

The chain recombines TRBV21-1 with TRBJ2-3; the D call TRBD1 from the table was never checked on the DNA. TRBV21-1 is marked as a pseudogene. The CDR3 contains 16 residues. CDR3 coding DNA: TGTGCCAGCAACGCGGGCAGGGGTGTCCACAGAGATACGCAGTATTTT. Translating gives CASNAGRGVHRDTQYF.

This sequence joins TRBV12-5 and TRBJ2-5; TRBD2 agrees at 9 bases. The germline V gene has CDR1 LGHNT and CDR2 FRNRAP. V shed 6 bases and J 5 bases; nucleotides not matched to a gene: 16. The CDR3 runs 17 residues. CDR3 sequence (DNA): TGTGCTAGTGGCCCTCTGTCACCTAGCGGGGACGGTGAGACCCAGTACTTC. Amino acid sequence: CASGPLSPSGDGETQYF.

The chain combines TRBV14 with TRBJ2-5; possibly TRBD2 for D (6 bases). The germline V gene has CDR1 SGHDN and CDR2 FVKESK. The CDR3 extends over 15 amino acids. V dropped 3 bases and J dropped 5 bases, with 16 bases sitting between them. CDR3 coding DNA: TGTGCCAGCAGCCAGGACTATTTAGTAGCTGAGACCCAGTACTTC. This encodes CASSQDYLVAETQYF.

The count of this clone is one. The V call is TRBV10-3, the J call TRBJ2-3; D is perhaps TRBD1 (5 bases). V shed 8 bases and J shed 4 bases, with 13 bases lying between them. The CDR3 covers 13 residues. In germline, CDR1 is ENHRY, CDR2 SYGVKD. The CDR3 is CAIRPTASDTQYF. The CDR3 DNA sequence: TGTGCCATCCGGCCGACAGCCTCAGATACGCAGTATTTT.

The rearrangement links TRBV6-5 to TRBJ2-7; D is uncertain. CDR1 is MNHEY, CDR2 SVGAGI, per germline. Trimming shortened V by 2 bases and J by 2 bases, and 7 bases separated the two germline ends. The CDR3 totals 13 residues. The CDR3 reads CASSYRETYEQYF. The CDR3 bases are TGTGCCAGCAGTTACCGAGAAACCTACGAGCAGTACTTC.

The chain couples TRBV28 to TRBJ2-7; 7 bases match TRBD1. Germline CDR1 is MDHEN and CDR2 is SYDVKM. Unmatched junction bases numbered 7, after V lost 6 bases and J lost 5 bases. This CDR3 is built from 13 residues. The DNA of the CDR3 is TGTGCCAGCAGCAGCGACAGGGTCCACGAGCAGTACTTC. This sequence encodes CASSSDRVHEQYF.

The CDR3 nucleotides are TGTGCCAGCAGCTCATCAGTTATCCAAGAGACCCAGTACTTC. As protein: CASSSSVIQETQYF. This rearrangement joins TRBV11-2 to TRBJ2-5; D call uncertain. Germline V gives CDR1 SGHAT, CDR2 FQNNGV. This CDR3 contains 14 residues. Trimming removed 4 bases from V and 1 base from J, with 10 bases in between.

The rearrangement uses TRBV11-2 and TRBJ2-1, with a weak D call TRBD1 (5 bases). With 2 bases removed from V and 10 bases from J, the gap between germline ends came to 15 bases. The CDR3 spans 14 residues. Germline V gene lookup returns CDR1 SGHAT and CDR2 FQNNGV. The CDR3 DNA reads TGTGCCAGCAGCTTATATCAGGGTAATTACGAGCAGTTCTTC. Its translation: CASSLYQGNYEQFF.

The chain links TRBV5-1 to TRBJ1-1, with D unresolved. V was clipped by 4 bases and J by 1 base, with 11 bases between them. Germline CDR1 reads SGHRS; CDR2 reads YFSETQ. CDR3 size: 14 residues. The CDR3 spells CASSISTENTEAFF. The DNA for the CDR3 is TGCGCCAGCAGCATATCCACAGAGAACACTGAAGCTTTCTTT.

The chain has TRBV28 and TRBJ2-5; TRBD2 aligns across 11 bases. With V trimmed by 1 base and J by 1 base, 8 bases remained unmatched. Per germline, CDR1 MDHEN and CDR2 SYDVKM. The CDR3 length is 18 residues. CDR3 sequence: CASSLSGRLAGIQETQYF. The CDR3 DNA follows: TGTGCCAGCAGTTTATCAGGTCGACTAGCGGGGATCCAAGAGACCCAGTACTTC.

The rearrangement links TRBV30 to TRBJ1-1, with D possibly matching TRBD1 (6 bases). Germline CDR1 and CDR2: GTSNPN and SVGIG (reference sequence). The CDR3 extends over 14 amino acids. Trimming shortened V by 5 bases and J by 5 bases, and 18 bases separated the two germline ends. The CDR3 sequence: CAWGEVQGLTEAFF. CDR3 sequence (DNA): TGTGCCTGGGGAGAGGTTCAGGGGTTGACTGAAGCTTTCTTT.

This sequence joins TRBV21-1 and TRBJ1-5. TRBV21-1 has pseudogene status. The CDR3 is 15 amino acids. CDR3 coding DNA: TGTGCCAGCAGCAAAGTCCCCGTGAGCAATCAGCCCCAGCATTTT. Translated, it gives CASSKVPVSNQPQHF.